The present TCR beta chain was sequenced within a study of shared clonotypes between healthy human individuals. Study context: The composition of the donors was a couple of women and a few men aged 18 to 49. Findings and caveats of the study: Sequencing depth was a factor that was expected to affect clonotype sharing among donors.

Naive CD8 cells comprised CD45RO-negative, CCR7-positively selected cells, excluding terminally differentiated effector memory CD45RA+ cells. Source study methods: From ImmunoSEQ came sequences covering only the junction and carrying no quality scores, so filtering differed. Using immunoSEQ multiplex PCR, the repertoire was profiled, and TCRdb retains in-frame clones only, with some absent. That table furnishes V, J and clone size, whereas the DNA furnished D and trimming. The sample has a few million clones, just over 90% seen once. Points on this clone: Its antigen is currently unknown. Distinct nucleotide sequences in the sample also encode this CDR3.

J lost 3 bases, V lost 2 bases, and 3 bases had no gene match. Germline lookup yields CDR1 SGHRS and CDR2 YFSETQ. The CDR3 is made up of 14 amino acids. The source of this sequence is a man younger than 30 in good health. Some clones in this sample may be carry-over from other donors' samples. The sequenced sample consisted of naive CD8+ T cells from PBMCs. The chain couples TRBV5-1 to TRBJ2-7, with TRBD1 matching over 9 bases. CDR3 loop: CASSLMGQGYEQYF. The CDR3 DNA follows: TGCGCCAGCAGCTTAATGGGACAGGGCTACGAGCAGTACTTC.